The clone carrying this T cell receptor beta chain has at least ten counts. The junction had 4 bases not matched to a gene; V was cut back by 5 bases and J by 6 bases. Germline values: CDR1 MNHEY, CDR2 SVGEGT. The CDR3 spans 15 residues. The use of a sample-barcoded 5' primer and a J-beta primer mix characterized a second PCR of roughly 7 to 11 cycles. MiXCR was run by TCRdb on the 5' RACE reads, yielding one entry per CDR3 protein. The table shows about 680,000 distinct CDR3 sequences, with around 48% occurring only once. These data are taken from a study of blood T cells in healthy people across ages.

This TCR was recovered from a woman between 55 and 75 years old in good health. The sequencing input was blood. The chain uses TRBV6-2 or TRBV6-3 and TRBJ2-1, with TRBD2 identical over 13 bases. In nucleotides, the CDR3 is TGTGCCAGCAGTCCACGGACTAGCGGGAGCAATGAGCAGTTCTTC. Translated, it gives CASSPRTSGSNEQFF.